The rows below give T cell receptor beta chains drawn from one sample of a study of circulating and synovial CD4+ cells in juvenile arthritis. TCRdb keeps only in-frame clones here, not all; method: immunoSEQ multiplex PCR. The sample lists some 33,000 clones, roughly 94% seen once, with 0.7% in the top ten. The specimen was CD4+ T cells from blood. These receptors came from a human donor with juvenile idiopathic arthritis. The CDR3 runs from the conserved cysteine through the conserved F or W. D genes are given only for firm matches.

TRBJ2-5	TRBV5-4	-	CASSFGSSETQYF
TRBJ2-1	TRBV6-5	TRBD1	CASSLTGTGTNEQFF
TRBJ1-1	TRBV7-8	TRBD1	CASSLDQGAVTEAFF
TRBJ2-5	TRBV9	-	CASSVAVTRGRETQYF
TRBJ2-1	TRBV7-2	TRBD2	CASSPGLAGGRTYNEQFF
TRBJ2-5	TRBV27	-	CASSLSGTLQETQYF
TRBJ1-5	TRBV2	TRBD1	CASSWGQDNQPQHF
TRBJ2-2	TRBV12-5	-	CASGLGYQGRGELFF
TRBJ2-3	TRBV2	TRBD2	CASRGRVHGADTQYF
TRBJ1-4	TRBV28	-	CASSSPQGLGEKLFF
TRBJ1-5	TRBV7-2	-	CASSLGQATNQPQHF
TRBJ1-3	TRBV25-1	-	CASSSVPSGNTIYF
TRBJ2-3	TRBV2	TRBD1	CASQTGWADTQYF
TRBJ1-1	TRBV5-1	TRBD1	CASSGTGWNTEAFF
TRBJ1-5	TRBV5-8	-	CASSLDVESNQPQHF
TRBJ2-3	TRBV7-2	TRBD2	CASSRTRDTQYF